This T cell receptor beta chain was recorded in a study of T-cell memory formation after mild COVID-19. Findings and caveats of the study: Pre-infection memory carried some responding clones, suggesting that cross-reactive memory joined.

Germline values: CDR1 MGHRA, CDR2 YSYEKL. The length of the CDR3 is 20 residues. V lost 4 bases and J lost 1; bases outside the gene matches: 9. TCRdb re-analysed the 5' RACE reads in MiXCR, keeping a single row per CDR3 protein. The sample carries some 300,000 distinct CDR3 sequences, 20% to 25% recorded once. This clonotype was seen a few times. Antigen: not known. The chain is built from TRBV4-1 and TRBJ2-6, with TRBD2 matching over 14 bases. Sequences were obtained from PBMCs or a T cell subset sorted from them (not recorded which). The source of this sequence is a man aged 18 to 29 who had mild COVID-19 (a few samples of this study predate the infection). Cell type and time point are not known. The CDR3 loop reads CASSRLGLAGGSSGANVLTF. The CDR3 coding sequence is TGCGCCAGCAGCCGCCTTGGACTAGCGGGGGGTTCTTCTGGGGCCAACGTCCTGACTTTC.